A single sample gave rise to the 8 T cell receptor beta chains below, sequenced in a study of molecular identifiers for immune sequencing clone quantification. One entry per CDR3 protein results from TCRdb running MiXCR on the PCR reads. The top ten clones hold around 0.8% of a sample with about 510,000 distinct CDR3 sequences, roughly 24% of them seen once. Sequencing input: naive CD8+ T cells from blood, with Jurkat cell RNA spiked in. Subset noted: FACS-sorted CD8+CD4-CCR7+CD45RA+ naive T cells. These receptors originate from a human donor in good health. Some libraries in this study had Jurkat cell RNA spiked in.

The V and J genes are TRBV12-3 or TRBV12-4 and TRBJ2-4, with D possibly being TRBD2 (5 bases). There are 16 residues in the CDR3. Trimming took off 6 bases at V and 3 bases at J, with 18 bases between the two ends. The CDR3 sequence is CASRHSRESDKNIQYF. Here the CDR3 DNA reads TGTGCCAGCAGACATTCCCGGGAAAGTGACAAAAACATTCAGTACTTC.

The chain couples TRBV4-3 to TRBJ1-5; TRBD1 agrees at 10 bases. The CDR3 runs 15 residues. The germline V gene encodes CDR1 LGHNA and CDR2 YSLEER. V lost 3 bases, J lost 10 bases, and 9 bases stayed unmatched. CDR3 sequence reads: CASSQGTGEIHPQHF. The CDR3 coding sequence is TGCGCCAGCAGCCAGGGGACAGGGGAGATTCACCCCCAGCATTTT.

As concerns this clonotype: It may be a read error: a sequence one base away is much more abundant. V is TRBV20-1 and J is TRBJ2-7; weak D call: TRBD2 (5 bases). The end of the DNA aligns better with TRBJ2-1, so the J call may be wrong. The CDR3 is 12 residues long. Germline CDR1 is DFQATT and CDR2 is SNEGSKA (reference sequence). The CDR3 DNA reads as TGCAGTGCTAGCGCGGGTGCCTACGAGCAGTTCTTC. This codes for CSASAGAYEQFF.

This clonotype was recorded a few times. The chain joins TRBV6-2 or TRBV6-3 to TRBJ1-5; the match to TRBD1 covers 8 bases. Germline trimming cut 0 bases from V and 0 bases from J; bases unmatched to any gene: 13. The CDR3 loop spans 20 amino acids. Germline-derived CDR1 and CDR2 are MNHEY and SVGEGT. The CDR3 is CASSYSIFRTGRYSNQPQHF. The CDR3 DNA reads as TGTGCCAGCAGTTACTCGATTTTCCGGACAGGGAGATATAGCAATCAGCCCCAGCATTTT.

This clonotype was recorded once. The rearrangement joins TRBV4-2 to TRBJ2-2, with 11 bases lining up with TRBD2. Germline trimming cut 4 bases from V and 4 bases from J; bases unmatched to any gene: 11. This CDR3 has 18 residues. Germline CDR1 LGHNA, CDR2 YNFKEQ. The CDR3 protein is CASSPPLTSGMTTGELFF. CDR3 coding DNA: TGTGCCAGCAGCCCCCCCCTGACTAGCGGGATGACCACCGGGGAGCTGTTTTTT.

The CDR3 DNA reads TGTGCCAGCAGTTTCAGAAGGGGCTCTGGGGCCAACGTCCTGACTTTC. Translating it yields CASSFRRGSGANVLTF. The chain is built from TRBV27 and TRBJ2-6; possible D gene TRBD1, 5 bases. The V end lost 3 bases, the J end lost 0 bases, and 9 bases lay between the germline ends. The CDR3 extends over 16 amino acids. Germline CDR1 and CDR2: MNHEY and SMNVEV (reference sequence).

This clonotype was picked up a small number of times. This rearrangement joins TRBV11-2 to TRBJ2-7; D remains ambiguous. CDR3 length equals 13 residues. V was trimmed by 5 bases and J by 5 bases, leaving 13 bases between them. CDR1 and CDR2 (germline): SGHAT, FQNNGV. DNA for the CDR3: TGTGCCAGCAGCCCTAATGACGGCAACGAGCAGTACTTC. It encodes CASSPNDGNEQYF.

In this sample, this clonotype turned up a few times. V and J are TRBV7-9 and TRBJ1-4; D is unresolved. CDR1 and CDR2 (germline): SEHNR, FQNEAQ (reference sequence). Trimming took off 5 bases at V and 7 bases at J, with 17 bases between the two ends. This CDR3 is built from 15 residues. This chain's CDR3 is CASSPSGPESEKLFF. The DNA for the CDR3 is TGTGCCAGCAGCCCCAGCGGCCCAGAGAGTGAAAAACTGTTTTTT.